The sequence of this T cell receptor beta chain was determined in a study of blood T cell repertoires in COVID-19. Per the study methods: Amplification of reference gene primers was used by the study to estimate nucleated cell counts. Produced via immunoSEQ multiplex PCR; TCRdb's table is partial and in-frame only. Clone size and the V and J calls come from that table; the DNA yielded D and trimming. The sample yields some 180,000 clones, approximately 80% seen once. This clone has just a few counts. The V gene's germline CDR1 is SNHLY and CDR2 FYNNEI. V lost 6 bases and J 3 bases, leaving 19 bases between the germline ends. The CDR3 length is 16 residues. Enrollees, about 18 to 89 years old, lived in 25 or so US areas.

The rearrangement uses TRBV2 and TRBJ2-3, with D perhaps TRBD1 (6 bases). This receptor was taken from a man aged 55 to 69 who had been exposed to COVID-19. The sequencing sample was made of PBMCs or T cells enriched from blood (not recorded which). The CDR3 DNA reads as TGTGCCAGCAGCGACGTTTTACAGGGCGTAACAGATACGCAGTATTTT. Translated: CASSDVLQGVTDTQYF.